The next 23 T cell receptor beta chains were all read from a single sample in a study of neoadjuvant anti-PD-1 for oral cavity cancer. Some clones are missing from TCRdb's copy, which holds only in-frame ones; the method was immunoSEQ multiplex PCR. This table has fewer than 70,000 clones, around 85% appearing once. This specimen consisted of PBMCs, obtained before nivolumab (anti-PD-1) treatment. The receptors come from a person aged 35 to 85 with oral cavity squamous cell carcinoma.

The J gene is TRBJ1-1, the V gene TRBV19; no definite D call. Trimming removed 4 bases from V and 1 base from J, with 10 bases in between. From germline, CDR1 is LNHDA and CDR2 SQIVND (reference sequence). The CDR3 totals 14 residues. CDR3 protein: CASSTQVPNTEAFF. DNA for the CDR3: TGTGCCAGTAGTACTCAGGTCCCGAACACTGAAGCTTTCTTT.

V gene TRBV25-1 combines with J gene TRBJ1-6; D is perhaps TRBD1 (5 bases). CDR3 length: 16 amino acids. Trimming pared 0 bases from V and 7 bases from J, leaving 13 bases between. Germline V gene sequence: CDR1 MGHDK, CDR2 SYGVNS. The CDR3 coding sequence is TGTGCCAGCAGTGAATATGGCGGGACCTCGAATTCACCCCTCCACTTT. Translating it yields CASSEYGGTSNSPLHF.

A few counts support this clone. The chain carries TRBV18 and TRBJ2-1; 10 nucleotides match TRBD2. CDR1 is KGHSH and CDR2 is LQKENI in the germline V gene. This CDR3 is built from 15 residues. Losses at the gene ends were 3 bases for V and 6 bases for J; bases not matched to a gene: 5. CDR3 residues: CASSPLAGVGNEQFF. The CDR3 DNA is TGTGCCAGCTCACCCCTAGCGGGAGTGGGCAATGAGCAGTTCTTC.

This chain uses TRBV25-1 with TRBJ2-1; either TRBD1 or TRBD2 may supply D (5 bases each). The CDR3 sequence is 14 residues long. Trimming removed 0 bases at V and 8 bases at J, with 11 bases between. CDR1 is MGHDK and CDR2 is SYGVNS in the germline V gene. This CDR3 is CASSEYRDEDEQFF. CDR3 in DNA: TGTGCCAGCAGTGAATATAGGGACGAGGATGAGCAGTTCTTC.

The CDR3 sequence is CASSLGRGTSYEQYF. CDR3 sequence (DNA): TGTGCCAGCAGCTTGGGTAGGGGGACATCCTACGAGCAGTACTTC. The chain links TRBV5-6 to TRBJ2-7; maybe TRBD1 (6 bases). V lost 0 bases, J lost 1 base, and 11 bases lay in between. Germline V gene data show CDR1 as SGHDT and CDR2 as YYEEEE. The length of the CDR3 is 15 residues.

The rearrangement uses TRBV19 and TRBJ1-5; D gene uncertain. The CDR3 covers 17 residues. Germline CDR1 is LNHDA and CDR2 is SQIVND (reference sequence). Trimming pared 5 bases from V and 2 bases from J, leaving 19 bases between. CDR3 amino acids: CASSFQTQERGNQPQHF. CDR3 sequence (DNA): TGTGCCAGTAGTTTCCAAACCCAGGAAAGGGGCAATCAGCCCCAGCATTTT.

The chain uses TRBV7-2 and TRBJ1-3; D is unclear. This CDR3 region has 15 residues. V was clipped by 0 bases and J by 3 bases, with 9 bases between them. Looked up from germline, CDR1 is SGHTA and CDR2 is FQGNSA. The CDR3 protein is CASSLAGGGGNTIYF. DNA of the CDR3: TGTGCCAGCAGCTTAGCGGGAGGAGGTGGAAACACCATATATTTT.

This chain connects TRBV28 to TRBJ2-7, with 16 bases lining up with TRBD2. This CDR3 is 16 amino acids long. The ends lost 3 bases at V and 7 bases at J; junction bases unmatched: 6. Germline V lookup: CDR1 MDHEN, CDR2 SYDVKM. The CDR3 sequence is CASSLGTSGRAGEQYF. Here the CDR3 DNA reads TGTGCCAGCAGTTTGGGGACTAGCGGGAGGGCCGGGGAGCAGTACTTC.

The rearrangement uses TRBV7-9 and TRBJ2-1; D is perhaps TRBD1 (6 bases). The V gene's germline CDR1 is SEHNR and CDR2 FQNEAQ (reference sequence). The CDR3 runs 18 residues. Trimming left V 5 bases short and J 0 bases short, with 20 bases between. The CDR3 is CASSSPQWTASSYNEQFF. CDR3 sequence (DNA): TGTGCCAGCAGCAGCCCCCAGTGGACAGCGAGCTCCTACAATGAGCAGTTCTTC.

V gene TRBV7-3 combines with J gene TRBJ2-1; 8 bases agree with TRBD2. This CDR3 is 14 amino acids long. The trim removed 5 bases at V and 3 bases at J, leaving 3 bases unmatched. CDR1 and CDR2 (germline): SGHTA, FQGTGA. The CDR3: CASSRSGGYNEQFF. CDR3 DNA sequence: TGTGCCAGCAGCCGGAGCGGGGGCTACAATGAGCAGTTCTTC.

The chain employs TRBV21-1 and TRBJ2-4; the table gives TRBD2 as D, unverified against the DNA. TRBV21-1 is classified as a pseudogene. The CDR3 totals 19 residues. Here the CDR3 reads CASSFEGLAGDGGKNIQYF. The DNA for the CDR3 is TGTGCCAGCAGTTTCGAGGGACTAGCGGGAGACGGTGGCAAAAACATTCAGTACTTC.

The J gene is TRBJ2-7, the V gene TRBV27, with 11 bases that match TRBD1. CDR3 length: 18 amino acids. Germline V gene sequence: CDR1 MNHEY, CDR2 SMNVEV (reference sequence). V was pared by 4 bases and J by 5 bases, with 16 bases of the junction left unmatched. CDR3 sequence: CASSSPRRGQGVKNEQYF. The CDR3 region has the DNA TGTGCCAGCAGTTCGCCCAGGAGGGGACAGGGGGTGAAGAACGAGCAGTACTTC.

The chain combines TRBV6-5 with TRBJ2-1; 9 bases agree with TRBD1. This CDR3 is 15 amino acids long. Germline loops: CDR1 MNHEY, CDR2 SVGAGI. V shed 6 bases and J 5 bases; nucleotides not matched to a gene: 8. CDR3 bases: TGTGCCAGCAGCCCAGACAGGGGGAGTAACAATGAGCAGTTCTTC. This codes for CASSPDRGSNNEQFF.

The V gene is TRBV5-5, the J gene TRBJ1-5, with 7 bases aligning to TRBD1. After removal of 4 bases from V and 2 bases from J, the junction contained 6 bases not matched to a gene. From germline, CDR1 is SGHKS and CDR2 YYEKEE (reference sequence). The CDR3 runs to 15 residues. The CDR3 nucleotides read TGTGCCAGCAGCCCGACAGGGTTGGGCAATCAGCCCCAGCATTTT. This translates into CASSPTGLGNQPQHF.

The chain links TRBV18 to TRBJ2-7; D is undetermined. Trimming took 2 bases from V and 0 from J, leaving 8 bases between them. Germline loops: CDR1 KGHSH, CDR2 LQKENI. There are 14 residues in the CDR3. DNA of the CDR3: TGTGCCAGCTCACCAGGACCTTACTCCTACGAGCAGTACTTC. Protein: CASSPGPYSYEQYF.

V gene TRBV19 combines with J gene TRBJ2-5, with D perhaps matching TRBD2 (7 bases). The V and J ends lost 7 bases and 5 bases respectively, with 14 bases between them. Germline loops: CDR1 LNHDA, CDR2 SQIVND (reference sequence). This CDR3 has 13 residues. CDR3 region: CASTGGLGETQYF. The DNA for the CDR3 is TGTGCCAGTACGGGGGGCCTGGGGGAGACCCAGTACTTC.

The chain is built from TRBV6-5 and TRBJ2-7, with 12 bases matching TRBD1. This CDR3 contains 16 residues. J was trimmed by 5 bases and V by 4 bases; bases with no gene match: 9. CDR1 and CDR2 (germline): MNHEY, SVGAGI. The CDR3 nucleotides read TGTGCCAGCAGTTCCCCCCGGGACAGGGGGCGAAACGAGCAGTACTTC. It translates to CASSSPRDRGRNEQYF.

The rearrangement uses TRBV9 and TRBJ2-1; D is possibly TRBD2 (6 bases). This CDR3 has 16 amino acids. With 4 bases removed from V and 4 bases from J, the gap between germline ends came to 18 bases. Germline V gene data show CDR1 as SGDLS and CDR2 as YYNGEE. The CDR3 bases are TGTGCCAGCAGCCCGGCGGTCGAGCGGGTATACAATGAGCAGTTCTTC. Amino acids: CASSPAVERVYNEQFF.

V and J are TRBV7-9 and TRBJ2-1; 8 bases are a match to TRBD2. Looked up from germline, CDR1 is SEHNR and CDR2 is FQNEAQ (reference sequence). With 0 bases clipped from V and 1 base from J, the junction kept 8 bases outside the gene matches. CDR3 size: 18 residues. CDR3 region: CASSLARGLVRSYNEQFF. CDR3 DNA: TGTGCCAGCAGCTTAGCGAGGGGACTAGTCCGATCCTACAATGAGCAGTTCTTC.

V and J are TRBV30 and TRBJ2-7, with TRBD2 matching over 12 bases. This CDR3 has 13 amino acids. Germline values: CDR1 GTSNPN, CDR2 SVGIG (reference sequence). V gave up 4 bases and J gave up 9 bases; unmatched junction bases: 7. Here the CDR3 reads CAWNGLAGGMQYF. In nucleotides, the CDR3 is TGTGCCTGGAATGGGCTAGCGGGAGGGATGCAGTACTTC.

Details on this clone: The sample contains more than one DNA sequence encoding this CDR3. The chain uses TRBV15 and TRBJ2-1; a weak D match, TRBD2 (6 bases). CDR3 length equals 14 residues. The germline CDR1 and CDR2 sequences are LNHNV and YYDKDF (reference sequence). Between the trimmed V and J ends, which lost 1 base and 7 bases, there was a span of 11 bases. CDR3 amino acids: CATSRGAGGNEQFF. In DNA form, the CDR3 reads TGTGCCACCAGCAGAGGAGCTGGGGGGAATGAGCAGTTCTTC.

V usage is TRBV5-6 and J usage is TRBJ2-7; D remains unclear. Germline-derived CDR1 and CDR2 are SGHDT and YYEEEE. V was pared by 3 bases and J by 4 bases, with 11 bases between. The CDR3 runs 13 residues. In nucleotides, the CDR3 is TGTGCCAGCAGCTCACCAACCCTATACGAGCAGTACTTC. Translation gives CASSSPTLYEQYF.

The count of this clone is one. The chain recombines TRBV4-1 with TRBJ2-7; D gene uncertain. Per germline, CDR1 MGHRA and CDR2 YSYEKL. V shed 3 bases and J shed 4 bases, with 19 bases lying between them. This CDR3 has 16 amino acids. CDR3 protein: CASSQALDPSIYEQYF. The CDR3 nucleotides are TGCGCCAGCAGCCAGGCCCTGGATCCCTCCATTTACGAGCAGTACTTC.